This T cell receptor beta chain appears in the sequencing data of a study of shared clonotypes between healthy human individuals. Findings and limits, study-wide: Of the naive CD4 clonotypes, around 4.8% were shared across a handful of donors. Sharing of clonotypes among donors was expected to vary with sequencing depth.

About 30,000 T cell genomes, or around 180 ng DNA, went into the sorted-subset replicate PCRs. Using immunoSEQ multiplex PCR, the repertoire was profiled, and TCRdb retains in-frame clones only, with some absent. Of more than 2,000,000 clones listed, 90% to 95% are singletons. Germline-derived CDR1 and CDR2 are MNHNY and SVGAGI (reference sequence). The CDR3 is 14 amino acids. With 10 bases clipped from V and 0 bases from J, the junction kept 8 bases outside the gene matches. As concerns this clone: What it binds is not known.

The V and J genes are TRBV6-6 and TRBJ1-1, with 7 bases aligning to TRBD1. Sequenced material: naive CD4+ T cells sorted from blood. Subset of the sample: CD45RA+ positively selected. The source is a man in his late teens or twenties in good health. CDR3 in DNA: TGTGCCACCATCGTTAGGGGGCTGAACACTGAAGCTTTCTTT. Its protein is CATIVRGLNTEAFF.